This TCR beta chain was identified during a study of blood T cell repertoires in COVID-19. Participants came from around 25 US areas, aged about 18 to 90 years. This clone was observed once. Repertoires were generated with immunoSEQ multiplex PCR, while TCRdb's copy carries only in-frame clones and drops some. The sample carries over 200,000 clones, just under 90% recorded once. Per germline, CDR1 SGHTA and CDR2 FQGNSA. The V and J ends lost 1 base and 7 bases, in that order; junction bases with no gene match: 4. The CDR3 is made up of 13 amino acids. The rearrangement uses TRBV7-2 and TRBJ2-7; the match to TRBD2 covers 7 bases. This receptor was obtained from a woman aged 25 to 39 with acute COVID-19. The sequenced sample consisted of PBMCs or T cells enriched from blood (not recorded which). The CDR3 nucleotides are TGTGCCAGCAGCTTAGACTTCGGGAGGGAGCAGTACTTC. Protein: CASSLDFGREQYF. Full variable domain (outside the CDR3, taken from reference TRBV7-2 and TRBJ2-7): GAGVSQSPSNKVTEKGKDVELRCDPISGHTALYWYRQSLGQGLEFLIYFQGNSAPDKSGLPSDRFSAERTGGSVSTLTIQRTQQEDSAVYLCASSLDFGREQYFGPGTRLTVT.